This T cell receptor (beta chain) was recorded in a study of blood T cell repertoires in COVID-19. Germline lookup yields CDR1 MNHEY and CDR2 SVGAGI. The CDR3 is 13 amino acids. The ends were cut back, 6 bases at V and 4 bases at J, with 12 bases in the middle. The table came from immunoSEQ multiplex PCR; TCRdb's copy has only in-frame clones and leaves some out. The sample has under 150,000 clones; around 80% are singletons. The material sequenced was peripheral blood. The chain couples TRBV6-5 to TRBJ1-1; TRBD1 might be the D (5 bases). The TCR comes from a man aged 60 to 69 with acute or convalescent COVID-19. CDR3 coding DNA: TGTGCCAGCAGCCAGGGAAGAAGCACTGAAGCTTTCTTT. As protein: CASSQGRSTEAFF.